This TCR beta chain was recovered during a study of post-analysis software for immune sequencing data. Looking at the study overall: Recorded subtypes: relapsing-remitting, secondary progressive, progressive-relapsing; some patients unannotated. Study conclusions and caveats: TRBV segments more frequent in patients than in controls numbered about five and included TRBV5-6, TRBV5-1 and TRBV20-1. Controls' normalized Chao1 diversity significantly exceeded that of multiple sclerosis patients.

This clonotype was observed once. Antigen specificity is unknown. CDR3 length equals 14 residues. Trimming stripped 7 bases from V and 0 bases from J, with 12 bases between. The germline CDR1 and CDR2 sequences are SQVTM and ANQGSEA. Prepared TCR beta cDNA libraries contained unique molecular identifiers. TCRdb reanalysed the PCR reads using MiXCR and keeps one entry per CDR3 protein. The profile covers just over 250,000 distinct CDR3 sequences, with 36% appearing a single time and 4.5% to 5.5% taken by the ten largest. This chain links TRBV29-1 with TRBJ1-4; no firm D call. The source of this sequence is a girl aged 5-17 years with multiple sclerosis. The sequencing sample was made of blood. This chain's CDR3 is CSGGPGSTNEKLFF. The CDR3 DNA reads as TGCAGCGGCGGACCGGGCTCAACTAATGAAAAACTGTTTTTT.